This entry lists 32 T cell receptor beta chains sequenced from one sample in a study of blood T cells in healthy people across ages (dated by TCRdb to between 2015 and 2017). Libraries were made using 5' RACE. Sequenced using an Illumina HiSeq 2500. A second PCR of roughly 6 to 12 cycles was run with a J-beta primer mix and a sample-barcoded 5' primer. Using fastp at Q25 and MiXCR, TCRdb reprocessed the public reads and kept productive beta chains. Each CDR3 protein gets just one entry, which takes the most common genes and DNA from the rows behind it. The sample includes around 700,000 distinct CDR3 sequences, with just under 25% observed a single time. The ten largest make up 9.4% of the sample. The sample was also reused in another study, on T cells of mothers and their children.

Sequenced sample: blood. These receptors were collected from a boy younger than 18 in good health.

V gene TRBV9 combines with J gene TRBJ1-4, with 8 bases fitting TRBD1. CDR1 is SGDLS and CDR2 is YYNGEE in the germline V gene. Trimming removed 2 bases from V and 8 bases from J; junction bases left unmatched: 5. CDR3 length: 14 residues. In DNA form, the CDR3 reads TGTGCCAGCAGCGTCCGGGACAGGAAGGAAAAACTGTTTTTT. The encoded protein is CASSVRDRKEKLFF.

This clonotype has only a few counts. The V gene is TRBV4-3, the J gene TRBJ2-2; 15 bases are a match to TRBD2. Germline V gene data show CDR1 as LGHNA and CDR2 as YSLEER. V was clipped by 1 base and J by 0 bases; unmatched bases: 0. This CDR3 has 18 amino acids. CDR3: CASSQGTSGGANTGELFF. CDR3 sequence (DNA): TGCGCCAGCAGCCAAGGGACTAGCGGGGGGGCGAACACCGGGGAGCTGTTTTTT.

As DNA, the CDR3 is TGTGCCAGCAGTACTCCCAGCGGGAGTAGCACAGATACGCAGTATTTT. As protein: CASSTPSGSSTDTQYF. The V call is TRBV28, the J call TRBJ2-3; 8 positions agree with TRBD2. Germline-derived CDR1 and CDR2 are MDHEN and SYDVKM. V gave up 5 bases and J gave up 0 bases; unmatched junction bases: 7. CDR3 size: 16 residues.

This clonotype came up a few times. Written as DNA, the CDR3 is TGTGCCAGCAGCGATGGGACAGCTAGCTCCTACGAGCAGTACTTC. Its protein product is CASSDGTASSYEQYF. This chain joins TRBV7-9 and TRBJ2-5, with TRBD1 identical over 7 bases. Gene TRBJ2-7 matches the end of the DNA better, so the J call may be wrong. This CDR3 is 15 amino acids long. Germline lookup yields CDR1 SEHNR and CDR2 FQNEAQ (reference sequence).

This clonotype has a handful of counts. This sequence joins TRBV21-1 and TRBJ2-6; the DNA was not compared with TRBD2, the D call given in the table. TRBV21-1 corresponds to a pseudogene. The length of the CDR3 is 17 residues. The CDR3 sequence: CASSKWEGDSGANVLTF. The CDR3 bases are TGTGCCAGCAGCAAGTGGGAGGGAGACTCTGGGGCCAACGTCCTGACTTTC.

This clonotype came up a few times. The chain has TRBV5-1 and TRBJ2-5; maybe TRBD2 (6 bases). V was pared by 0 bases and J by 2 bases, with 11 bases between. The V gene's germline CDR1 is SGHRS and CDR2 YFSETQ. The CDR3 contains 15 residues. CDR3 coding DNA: TGCGCCAGCAGCTTGGGGTTTGCGGGGCAAGAGACCCAGTACTTC. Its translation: CASSLGFAGQETQYF.

CDR3: CASSGGRSGIEKLFF. CDR3 in DNA: TGTGCCAGCAGTGGTGGACGGAGTGGGATAGAAAAACTGTTTTTT. The chain employs TRBV28 and TRBJ1-4, with D unclear. The CDR3 contains 15 residues. V was trimmed by 5 bases and J by 8 bases, leaving 18 bases between them. Germline loops: CDR1 MDHEN, CDR2 SYDVKM.

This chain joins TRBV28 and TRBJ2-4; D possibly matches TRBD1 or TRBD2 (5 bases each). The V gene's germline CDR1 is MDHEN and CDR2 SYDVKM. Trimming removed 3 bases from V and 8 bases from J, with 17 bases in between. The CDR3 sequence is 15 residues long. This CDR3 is CASSFAQDFVHIQYF. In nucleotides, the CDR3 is TGTGCCAGCAGTTTTGCACAGGACTTCGTACACATTCAGTACTTC.

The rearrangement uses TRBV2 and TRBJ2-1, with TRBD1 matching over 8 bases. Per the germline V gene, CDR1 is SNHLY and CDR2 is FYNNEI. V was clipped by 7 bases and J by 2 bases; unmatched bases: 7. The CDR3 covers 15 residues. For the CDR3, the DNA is TGTGCCAGCACCTCAGGGGGCGTCACCTACAATGAGCAGTTCTTC. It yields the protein CASTSGGVTYNEQFF.

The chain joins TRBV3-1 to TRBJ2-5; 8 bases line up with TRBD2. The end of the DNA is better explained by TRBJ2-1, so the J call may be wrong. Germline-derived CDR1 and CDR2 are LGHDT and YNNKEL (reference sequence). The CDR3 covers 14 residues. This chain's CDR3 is CASSIPGTRYEQFF. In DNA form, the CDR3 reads TGTGCCAGCAGCATTCCCGGGACTAGGTACGAGCAGTTCTTC.

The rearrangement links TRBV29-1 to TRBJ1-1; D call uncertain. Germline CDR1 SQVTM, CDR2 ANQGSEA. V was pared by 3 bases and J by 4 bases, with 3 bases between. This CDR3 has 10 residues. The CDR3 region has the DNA TGCAGCGTTGACGCCACTGAAGCTTTCTTT. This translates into CSVDATEAFF. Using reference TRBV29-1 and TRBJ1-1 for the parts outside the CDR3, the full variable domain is SAVISQKPSRDICQRGTSLTIQCQVDSQVTMMFWYRQQPGQSLTLIATANQGSEATYESGFVIDKFPISRPNLTFSTLTVSNMSPEDSSIYLCSVDATEAFFGQGTRLTVV.

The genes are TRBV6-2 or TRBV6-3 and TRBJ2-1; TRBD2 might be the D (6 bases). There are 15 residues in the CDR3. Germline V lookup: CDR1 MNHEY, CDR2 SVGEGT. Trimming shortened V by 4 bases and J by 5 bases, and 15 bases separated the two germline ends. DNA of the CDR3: TGTGCCAGCAGTTTCTTAGCGGAAAGGGACAATGAGCAGTTCTTC. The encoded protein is CASSFLAERDNEQFF.

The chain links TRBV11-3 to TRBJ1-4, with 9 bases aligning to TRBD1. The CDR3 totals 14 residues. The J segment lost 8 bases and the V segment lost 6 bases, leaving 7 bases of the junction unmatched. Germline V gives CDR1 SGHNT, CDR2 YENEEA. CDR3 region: CASSLQGAVEKLFF. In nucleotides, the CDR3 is TGTGCCAGCAGTTTACAGGGGGCTGTCGAAAAACTGTTTTTT.

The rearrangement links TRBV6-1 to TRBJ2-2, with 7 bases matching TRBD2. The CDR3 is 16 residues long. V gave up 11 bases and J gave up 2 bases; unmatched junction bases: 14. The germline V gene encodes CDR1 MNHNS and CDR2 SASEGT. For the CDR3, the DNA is TGTGCCCCCAAAGGGAGGACTAGGGAAAACACCGGGGAGCTGTTTTTT. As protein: CAPKGRTRENTGELFF.

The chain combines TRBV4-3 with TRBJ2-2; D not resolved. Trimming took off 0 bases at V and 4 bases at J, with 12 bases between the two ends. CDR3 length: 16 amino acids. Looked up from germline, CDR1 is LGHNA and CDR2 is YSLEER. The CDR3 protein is CASSQDLGSGTGELFF. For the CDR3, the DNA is TGCGCCAGCAGCCAAGATTTGGGGTCGGGCACCGGGGAGCTGTTTTTT.

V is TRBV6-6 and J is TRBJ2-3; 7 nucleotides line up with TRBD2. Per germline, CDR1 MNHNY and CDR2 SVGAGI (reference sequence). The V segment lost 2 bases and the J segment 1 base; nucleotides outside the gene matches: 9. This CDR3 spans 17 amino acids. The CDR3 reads CASSYGGRGSRTDTQYF. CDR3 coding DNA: TGTGCCAGCAGTTACGGAGGGCGGGGGTCGCGCACAGATACGCAGTATTTT.

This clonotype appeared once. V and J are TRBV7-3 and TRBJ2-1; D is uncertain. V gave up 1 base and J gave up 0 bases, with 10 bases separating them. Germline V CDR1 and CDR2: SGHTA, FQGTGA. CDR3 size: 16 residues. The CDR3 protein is CASSLSMRSSYNEQFF. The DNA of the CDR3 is TGTGCCAGCAGCTTAAGTATGAGGAGCTCCTACAATGAGCAGTTCTTC.

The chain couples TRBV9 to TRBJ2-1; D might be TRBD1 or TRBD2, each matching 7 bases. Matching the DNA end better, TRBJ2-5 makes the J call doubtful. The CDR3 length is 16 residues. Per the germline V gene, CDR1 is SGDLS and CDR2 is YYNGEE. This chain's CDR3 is CASSVAGGGVQETQYF. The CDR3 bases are TGTGCCAGCAGCGTAGCAGGGGGGGGGGTACAAGAGACCCAGTACTTC.

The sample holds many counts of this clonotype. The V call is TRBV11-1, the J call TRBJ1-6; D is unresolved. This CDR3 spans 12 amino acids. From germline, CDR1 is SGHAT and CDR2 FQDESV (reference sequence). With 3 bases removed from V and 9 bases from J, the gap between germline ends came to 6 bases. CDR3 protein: CASSFPGSPLHF. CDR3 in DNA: TGTGCCAGCAGCTTTCCAGGTTCACCCCTCCACTTT.

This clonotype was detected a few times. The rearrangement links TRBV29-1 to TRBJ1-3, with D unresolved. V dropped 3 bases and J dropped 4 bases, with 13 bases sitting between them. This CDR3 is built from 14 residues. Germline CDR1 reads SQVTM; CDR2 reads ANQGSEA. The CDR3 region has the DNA TGCAGCGTTGACGTTGGTGGATCCGGAAACACCATATATTTT. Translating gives CSVDVGGSGNTIYF.

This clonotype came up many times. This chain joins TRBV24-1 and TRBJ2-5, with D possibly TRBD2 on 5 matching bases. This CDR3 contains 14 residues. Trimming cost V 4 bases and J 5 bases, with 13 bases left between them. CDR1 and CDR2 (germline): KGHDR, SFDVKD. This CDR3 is CATSDRRTQETQYF. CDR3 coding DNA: TGTGCCACCAGTGACCGGAGGACCCAGGAGACCCAGTACTTC.

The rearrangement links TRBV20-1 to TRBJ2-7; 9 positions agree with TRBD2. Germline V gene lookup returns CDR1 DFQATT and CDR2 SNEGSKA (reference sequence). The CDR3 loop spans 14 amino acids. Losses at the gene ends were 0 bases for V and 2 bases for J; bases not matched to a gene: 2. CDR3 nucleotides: TGCAGTGCTAGAGATCTAGCGGGGCCCTACGAGCAGTACTTC. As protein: CSARDLAGPYEQYF.

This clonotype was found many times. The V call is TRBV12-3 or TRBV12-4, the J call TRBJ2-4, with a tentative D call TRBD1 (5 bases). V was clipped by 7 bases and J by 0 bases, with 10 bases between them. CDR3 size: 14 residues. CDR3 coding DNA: TGTGCCAGCAATGGGGCCTTAGCCAAAAACATTCAGTACTTC. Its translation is CASNGALAKNIQYF.

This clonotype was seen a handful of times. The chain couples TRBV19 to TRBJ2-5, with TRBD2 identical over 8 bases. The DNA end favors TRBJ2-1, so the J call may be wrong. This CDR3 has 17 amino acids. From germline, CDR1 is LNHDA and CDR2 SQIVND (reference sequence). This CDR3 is CASTPYGAGGSYNEQFF. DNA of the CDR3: TGTGCCAGTACCCCCTATGGTGCGGGGGGCTCCTACAATGAGCAGTTCTTC.

The CDR3 loop is CASSQTGQVYEQYF. The DNA of the CDR3 is TGTGCCAGCAGCCAAACTGGACAGGTCTACGAGCAGTACTTC. The chain couples TRBV3-1 to TRBJ2-5; the match to TRBD1 covers 7 bases. Judging by the DNA end, TRBJ2-7 fits better; the J call may be wrong. Germline V gene data show CDR1 as LGHDT and CDR2 as YNNKEL (reference sequence). The CDR3 is made up of 14 amino acids.

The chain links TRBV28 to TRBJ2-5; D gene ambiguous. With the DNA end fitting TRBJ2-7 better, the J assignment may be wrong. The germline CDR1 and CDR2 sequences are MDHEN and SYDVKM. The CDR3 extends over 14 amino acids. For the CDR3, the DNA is TGTGCCAGCAAAATCCGGGTACATTCCTACGAGCAGTACTTC. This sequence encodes CASKIRVHSYEQYF.

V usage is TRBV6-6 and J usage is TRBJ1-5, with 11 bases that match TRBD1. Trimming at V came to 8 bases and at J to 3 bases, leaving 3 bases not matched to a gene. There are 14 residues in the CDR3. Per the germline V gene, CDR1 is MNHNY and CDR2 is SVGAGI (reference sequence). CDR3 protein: CASRTGGNNQPQHF. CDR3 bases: TGTGCCAGCCGGACAGGGGGCAACAATCAGCCCCAGCATTTT.

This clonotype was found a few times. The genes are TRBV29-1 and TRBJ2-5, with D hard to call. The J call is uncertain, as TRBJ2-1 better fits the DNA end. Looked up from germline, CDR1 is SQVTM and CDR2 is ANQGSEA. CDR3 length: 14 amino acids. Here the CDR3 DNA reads TGCAGCGTTTCCGATGGGGTAACCCTCGATGAGCAGTTCTTC. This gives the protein CSVSDGVTLDEQFF.

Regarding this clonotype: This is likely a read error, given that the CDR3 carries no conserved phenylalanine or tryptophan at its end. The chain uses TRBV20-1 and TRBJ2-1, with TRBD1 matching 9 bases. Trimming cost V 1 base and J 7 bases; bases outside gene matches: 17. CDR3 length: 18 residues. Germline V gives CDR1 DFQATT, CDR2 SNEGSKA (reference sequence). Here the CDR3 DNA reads TGCAGTGCTAGAGGGATGCTTAGGGCAGGGACAGGGTATAATGAGCAGTTCTCC. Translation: CSARGMLRAGTGYNEQFS.

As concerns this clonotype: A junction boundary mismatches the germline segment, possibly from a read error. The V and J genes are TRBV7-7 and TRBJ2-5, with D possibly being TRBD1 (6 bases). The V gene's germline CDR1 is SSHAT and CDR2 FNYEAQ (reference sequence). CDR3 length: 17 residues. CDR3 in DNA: TGTGCTAGCAGCTCAGGGGACCGCGGGCCAGCCAAAGAGACCCAGTACTTC. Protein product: CASSSGDRGPAKETQYF.

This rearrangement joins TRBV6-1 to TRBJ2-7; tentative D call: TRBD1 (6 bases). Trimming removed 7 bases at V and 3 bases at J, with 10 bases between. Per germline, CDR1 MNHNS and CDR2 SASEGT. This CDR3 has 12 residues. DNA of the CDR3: TGTGCCAGCACCTACAGGGTCTACGAGCAGTACTTC. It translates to CASTYRVYEQYF.

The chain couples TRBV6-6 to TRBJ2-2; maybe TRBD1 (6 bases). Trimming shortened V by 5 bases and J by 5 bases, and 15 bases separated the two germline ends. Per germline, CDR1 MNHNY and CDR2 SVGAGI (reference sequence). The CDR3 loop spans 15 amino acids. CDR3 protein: CASSHTGKGTGELFF. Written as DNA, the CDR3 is TGTGCCAGCAGTCATACAGGGAAGGGAACCGGGGAGCTGTTTTTT.